The 22 T cell receptor beta chains given below trace back to one sample, sequenced in a study of CD8 T cells in ankylosing spondylitis. Study-level findings and limits: Seemingly characteristic of ankylosing spondylitis blood was a TCR beta motif consisting of several highly homologous variants.

TCRdb recomputed calls from the 5' RACE reads with MiXCR, one row per CDR3 protein. Of around 890,000 distinct CDR3 sequences listed, 12% were seen once; the top ten hold under 0.6%. Which antigens these TCRs recognize remains unknown. Source material: blood, either unsorted or a sorted T cell fraction (not recorded which). Receptors originate from a male donor with ankylosing spondylitis.

This clonotype has just a few counts. The chain recombines TRBV20-1 with TRBJ1-2; D call uncertain. Per the germline V gene, CDR1 is DFQATT and CDR2 is SNEGSKA (reference sequence). This CDR3 is built from 14 residues. V lost 3 bases and J lost 0, with 11 bases in between. In nucleotides, the CDR3 is TGCAGTGCTAGGTTACACGGAGCTAACTATGGCTACACCTTC. Protein: CSARLHGANYGYTF.

V usage is TRBV5-1 and J usage is TRBJ2-1; 11 bases match TRBD2. The CDR3 is 16 amino acids. Germline V gives CDR1 SGHRS, CDR2 YFSETQ. With 1 base clipped from V and 2 bases from J, the junction kept 2 bases outside the gene matches. The CDR3 DNA follows: TGCGCCAGCAGCTTGACTAGCGGGGGAGCCTACAATGAGCAGTTCTTC. Translated, it gives CASSLTSGGAYNEQFF.

This clonotype was picked up a small number of times. The chain uses TRBV7-9 and TRBJ1-2, with D possibly matching TRBD1 (5 bases). The germline gives CDR1 SEHNR, CDR2 FQNEAQ (reference sequence). V lost 1 base and J lost 14, with 14 bases in between. The CDR3 length is 12 residues. The CDR3 sequence is CASSLGTGRSTF. The CDR3, as DNA: TGTGCCAGCAGCTTAGGGACGGGACGGAGTACCTTC.

The chain couples TRBV2 to TRBJ2-7; 8 positions match TRBD1. Germline V gene lookup returns CDR1 SNHLY and CDR2 FYNNEI. The junction had 6 bases not matched to a gene; V was cut back by 6 bases and J by 2 bases. This CDR3 has 14 amino acids. The CDR3 is CASRSDRVTYEQYF. CDR3 DNA sequence: TGTGCCAGCAGGTCGGACAGGGTAACCTACGAGCAGTACTTC. Based on the CDR3 plus reference TRBV2 and TRBJ2-7, the full variable domain is EPEVTQTPSHQVTQMGQEVILRCVPISNHLYFYWYRQILGQKVEFLVSFYNNEISEKSEIFDDQFSVERPDGSNFTLKIRSTKLEDSAMYFCASRSDRVTYEQYFGPGTRLTVT.

This clonotype was counted many times. The J gene is TRBJ2-7, the V gene TRBV10-3; D uncertain. V was clipped by 0 bases and J by 3 bases, with 12 bases between them. CDR1 ENHRY and CDR2 SYGVKD come from the germline V gene. The CDR3 contains 15 residues. CDR3 residues: CAISESDGYRYEQYF. The CDR3 nucleotides are TGTGCCATCAGTGAGTCGGATGGGTATCGCTACGAGCAGTACTTC.

The chain joins TRBV4-3 to TRBJ1-1, with D possibly matching TRBD1 (6 bases). The CDR3 covers 17 residues. V was cut by 5 bases and J by 2 bases, with 21 bases left in between. Germline CDR1 is LGHNA and CDR2 is YSLEER. Here the CDR3 DNA reads TGCGCCAGCAGCAAAGTGGGCTGGGACATTTTAAACACTGAAGCTTTCTTT. It yields the protein CASSKVGWDILNTEAFF.

CDR3 DNA: TGTGCCAGCAGCTTACTAGGTGGGCCGGGACGGCTCTACAATGAGCAGTTCTTC. It is translated as CASSLLGGPGRLYNEQFF. This chain links TRBV11-1 with TRBJ2-1; D is tentatively TRBD1 or TRBD2 (5 bases each). The CDR3 totals 18 residues. The V end lost 2 bases, the J end lost 3 bases, and 20 bases lay between the germline ends. Germline V lookup: CDR1 SGHAT, CDR2 FQDESV (reference sequence).

In its sample, this clonotype was seen a few times. The gene calls are TRBV15 and TRBJ1-1, with a possible D match to TRBD1 (5 bases). Germline V CDR1 and CDR2: LNHNV, YYDKDF (reference sequence). This CDR3 has 13 residues. V was pared by 8 bases and J by 4 bases, with 14 bases between. CDR3 sequence: CATREGTPTEAFF. The CDR3 DNA is TGTGCCACCCGCGAAGGGACCCCCACTGAAGCTTTCTTT.

The rearrangement joins TRBV6-5 to TRBJ2-3, with 7 bases identical to TRBD2. The CDR3 runs to 18 residues. The V segment lost 0 bases and the J segment 2 bases; nucleotides outside the gene matches: 11. The germline V gene encodes CDR1 MNHEY and CDR2 SVGAGI. The CDR3 here is CASSYSSGGSLDTDTQYF. DNA of the CDR3: TGTGCCAGCAGTTACTCGAGTGGCGGGAGCCTTGACACAGATACGCAGTATTTT.

The V call is TRBV20-1, the J call TRBJ1-2; D remains unclear. Germline V gives CDR1 DFQATT, CDR2 SNEGSKA (reference sequence). Trimming shortened V by 0 bases and J by 7 bases, and 12 bases separated the two germline ends. This CDR3 comprises 13 residues. This CDR3 is CSARDIVAAGYTF. CDR3 coding DNA: TGCAGTGCTAGAGATATTGTAGCGGCTGGCTACACCTTC.

This clonotype was counted a few times. The chain joins TRBV28 to TRBJ1-5; 10 nucleotides align to TRBD1. The CDR3 consists of 15 residues. J was trimmed by 5 bases and V by 4 bases; bases with no gene match: 5. Germline V lookup: CDR1 MDHEN, CDR2 SYDVKM. CDR3 region: CASSSPGQGYQPQHF. CDR3 coding DNA: TGTGCCAGCAGTTCACCGGGACAGGGGTATCAGCCCCAGCATTTT.

In this sample, this clonotype turned up a few times. The chain has TRBV20-1 and TRBJ2-7, with TRBD2 matching over 11 bases. The germline gives CDR1 DFQATT, CDR2 SNEGSKA (reference sequence). V lost 6 bases to trimming and J lost 2 bases; unmatched junction nucleotides: 9. This CDR3 contains 15 residues. In nucleotides, the CDR3 is TGCAGTGCCGACCGACTAGCGGGATTGGCCTACGAGCAGTACTTC. Translated: CSADRLAGLAYEQYF.

The V call is TRBV20-1, the J call TRBJ2-3, with 8 bases lining up with TRBD2. Looked up from germline, CDR1 is DFQATT and CDR2 is SNEGSKA (reference sequence). J lost 3 bases, V lost 6 bases, and 11 bases had no gene match. The CDR3 covers 15 residues. DNA of the CDR3: TGCAGTGCCCTTCCCCCTAGCGGGTGGACAGATACGCAGTATTTT. This translates into CSALPPSGWTDTQYF.

This clonotype was counted between two and nine times. V gene TRBV6-5 combines with J gene TRBJ1-2, with D possibly TRBD1 on 6 matching bases. The V end lost 3 bases, the J end lost 4 bases, and 12 bases lay between the germline ends. The CDR3 consists of 14 residues. Germline assignment: CDR1 MNHEY and CDR2 SVGAGI. The CDR3 nucleotides are TGTGCCAGCAGTTATTCGACAGGCCCCTATGGCTACACCTTC. Translating it yields CASSYSTGPYGYTF.

This clonotype has just a few counts. This sequence joins TRBV27 and TRBJ1-5; D unclear. The germline V and J ends were trimmed by 5 bases and 0 bases, with 14 bases remaining between them. Germline V lookup: CDR1 MNHEY, CDR2 SMNVEV (reference sequence). The length of the CDR3 is 16 residues. Written as DNA, the CDR3 is TGTGCCAGCAGTCCACTTTGGGCTGATAGCAATCAGCCCCAGCATTTT. As protein: CASSPLWADSNQPQHF.

At least ten counts were recorded for this clonotype. The chain joins TRBV29-1 to TRBJ2-5, with D tentatively TRBD1 (7 bases). The V gene's germline CDR1 is SQVTM and CDR2 ANQGSEA. V lost 6 bases and J lost 7, with 18 bases in between. The CDR3 extends over 13 amino acids. The CDR3 nucleotides read TGCAGCGTCGCGGGACAGCTAAATTTGACCCAGTACTTC. It encodes CSVAGQLNLTQYF.

DNA for the CDR3: TGTGCCAGCAGCGTAGGGGGGCAGGGGGACTACGAGCAGTACTTC. Amino acids: CASSVGGQGDYEQYF. The gene calls are TRBV9 and TRBJ2-7, with 7 nucleotides matching TRBD1. V dropped 0 bases and J dropped 3; count of bases not matched to a gene: 6. CDR1 and CDR2 (germline): SGDLS, YYNGEE. The CDR3 is 15 residues long.

A few counts support this clonotype. J is TRBJ1-4 and V is TRBV5-1; a weak D match, TRBD1 (5 bases). The CDR3 loop spans 15 amino acids. V was cut by 5 bases and J by 8 bases, with 19 bases left in between. Germline V gives CDR1 SGHRS, CDR2 YFSETQ. For the CDR3, the DNA is TGCGCCAGCAGACCTACAGGAGCGGCGGGAGAAAAACTGTTTTTT. Its protein product is CASRPTGAAGEKLFF.

The genes are TRBV5-1 and TRBJ2-3; the D is unclear. The CDR3 contains 15 residues. V dropped 7 bases and J dropped 0 bases, with 15 bases sitting between them. Germline CDR1 and CDR2: SGHRS and YFSETQ. CDR3 sequence: CASQRSTGSTDTQYF. CDR3 nucleotides: TGCGCCAGCCAAAGAAGTACGGGTAGCACAGATACGCAGTATTTT.

The chain carries TRBV10-3 and TRBJ2-7, with 11 bases matching TRBD2. V gave up 4 bases and J gave up 0 bases; unmatched junction bases: 11. Germline CDR1 and CDR2: ENHRY and SYGVKD. The CDR3 sequence is 18 residues long. The CDR3 DNA reads as TGTGCCATCAGTGGTATGGGGAAACTAGCGGGGGCCTCCTACGAGCAGTACTTC. This encodes CAISGMGKLAGASYEQYF.

The chain uses TRBV5-1 and TRBJ2-7, with D unclear. Deletions cut 2 bases from V and 2 bases from J, with 8 bases between. In germline, CDR1 is SGHRS, CDR2 YFSETQ. The CDR3 runs 13 residues. CDR3 sequence (DNA): TGCGCCAGCAGCTTCACAACCCCCTACGAGCAGTACTTC. Translated: CASSFTTPYEQYF.

The V gene is TRBV20-1, the J gene TRBJ2-3; D may be TRBD1 (6 bases). The CDR3 consists of 14 residues. V lost 3 bases to trimming and J lost 3 bases, with 13 bases between them. The germline CDR1 and CDR2 sequences are DFQATT and SNEGSKA (reference sequence). This CDR3 reads CSARDQGKTDTQYF. CDR3 nucleotides: TGCAGTGCTAGGGACCAGGGGAAGACAGATACGCAGTATTTT.